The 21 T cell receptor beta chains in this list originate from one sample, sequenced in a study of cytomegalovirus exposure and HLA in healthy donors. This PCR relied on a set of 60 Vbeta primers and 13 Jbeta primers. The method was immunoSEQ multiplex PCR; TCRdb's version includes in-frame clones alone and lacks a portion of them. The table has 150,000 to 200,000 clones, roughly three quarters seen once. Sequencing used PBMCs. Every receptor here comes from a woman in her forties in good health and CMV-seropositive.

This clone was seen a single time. CDR3 in amino acids: CATSTRGGAYNEQFF. DNA for the CDR3: TGTGCCACCAGCACACGGGGGGGCGCCTACAATGAGCAGTTCTTC. The chain couples TRBV15 to TRBJ2-1; 8 bases align to TRBD2. The CDR3 runs to 15 residues. V was pared by 4 bases and J by 2 bases, with 4 bases of the junction left unmatched. The germline V gene has CDR1 LNHNV and CDR2 YYDKDF (reference sequence). The whole variable domain, filled in from reference TRBV15 and TRBJ2-1, reads DAMVIQNPRYQVTQFGKPVTLSCSQTLNHNVMYWYQQKSSQAPKLLFHYYDKDFNNEADTPDNFQSRRPNTSFCFLDIRSPGLGDTAMYLCATSTRGGAYNEQFFGPGTRLTVL.

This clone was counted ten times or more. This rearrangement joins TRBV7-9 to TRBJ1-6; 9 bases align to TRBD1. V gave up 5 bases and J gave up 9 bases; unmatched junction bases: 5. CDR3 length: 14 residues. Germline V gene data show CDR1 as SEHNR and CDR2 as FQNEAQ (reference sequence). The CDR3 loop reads CASSQTGQGSPLHF. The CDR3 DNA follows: TGTGCCAGCAGCCAGACGGGACAGGGTTCACCCCTCCACTTT. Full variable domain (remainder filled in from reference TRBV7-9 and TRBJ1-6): DTGVSQNPRHKITKRGQNVTFRCDPISEHNRLYWYRQTLGQGPEFLTYFQNEAQLEKSRLLSDRFSAERPKGSFSTLEIQRTEQGDSAMYLCASSQTGQGSPLHFGNGTRLTVT.

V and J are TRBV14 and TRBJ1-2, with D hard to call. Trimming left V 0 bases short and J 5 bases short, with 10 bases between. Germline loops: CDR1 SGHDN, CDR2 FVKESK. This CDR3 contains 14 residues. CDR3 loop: CASSQDLSGYGYTF. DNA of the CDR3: TGTGCCAGCAGCCAAGATCTGAGCGGGTATGGCTACACCTTC.

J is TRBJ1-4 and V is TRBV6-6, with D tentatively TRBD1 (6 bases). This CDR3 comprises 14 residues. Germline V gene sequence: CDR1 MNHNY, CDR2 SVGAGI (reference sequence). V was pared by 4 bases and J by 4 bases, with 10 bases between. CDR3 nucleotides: TGTGCCAGCAGTTCCGACAGGCTTAATGAAAAACTGTTTTTT. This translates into CASSSDRLNEKLFF.

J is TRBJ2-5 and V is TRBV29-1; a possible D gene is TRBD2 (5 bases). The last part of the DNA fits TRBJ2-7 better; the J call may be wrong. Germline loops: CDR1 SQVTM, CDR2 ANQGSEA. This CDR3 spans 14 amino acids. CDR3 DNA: TGCAGCGCTAGCCGTGCGTTGGGCTCCTACGAGCAGTACTTC. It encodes CSASRALGSYEQYF.

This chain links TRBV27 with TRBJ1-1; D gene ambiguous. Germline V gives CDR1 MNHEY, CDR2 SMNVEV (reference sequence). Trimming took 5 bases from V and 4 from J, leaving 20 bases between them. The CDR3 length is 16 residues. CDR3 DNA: TGTGCCAGCAGTCAAAGCGGCTTAGTGGGAAGCACTGAAGCTTTCTTT. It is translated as CASSQSGLVGSTEAFF.

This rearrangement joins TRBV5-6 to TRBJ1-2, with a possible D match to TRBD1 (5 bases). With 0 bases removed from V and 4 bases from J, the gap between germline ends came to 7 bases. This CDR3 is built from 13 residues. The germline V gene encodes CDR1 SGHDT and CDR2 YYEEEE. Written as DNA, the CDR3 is TGTGCCAGCAGCTTGGGACAGTCCTATGGCTACACCTTC. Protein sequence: CASSLGQSYGYTF.

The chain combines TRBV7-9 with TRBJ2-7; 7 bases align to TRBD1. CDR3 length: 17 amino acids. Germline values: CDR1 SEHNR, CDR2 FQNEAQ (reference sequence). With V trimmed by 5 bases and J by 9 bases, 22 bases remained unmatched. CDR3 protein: CASSQRTGESQTSRQYF. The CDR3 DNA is TGTGCCAGCAGCCAGCGAACAGGGGAGTCTCAGACCTCGCGGCAGTACTTC.

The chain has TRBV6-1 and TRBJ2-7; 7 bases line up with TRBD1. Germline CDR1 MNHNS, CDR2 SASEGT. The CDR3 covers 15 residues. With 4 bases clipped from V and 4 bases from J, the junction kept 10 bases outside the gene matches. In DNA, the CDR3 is TGTGCCAGCAGTGTAGTAGGGGGCTCCCCTTACGAGCAGTACTTC. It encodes CASSVVGGSPYEQYF.

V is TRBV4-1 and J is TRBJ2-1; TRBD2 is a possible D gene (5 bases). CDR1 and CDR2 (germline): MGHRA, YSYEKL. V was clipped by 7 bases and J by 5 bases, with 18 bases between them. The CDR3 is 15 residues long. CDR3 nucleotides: TGCGCCAGCACCCCAGTGGCGGGCCTTCACAATGAGCAGTTCTTC. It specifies CASTPVAGLHNEQFF.

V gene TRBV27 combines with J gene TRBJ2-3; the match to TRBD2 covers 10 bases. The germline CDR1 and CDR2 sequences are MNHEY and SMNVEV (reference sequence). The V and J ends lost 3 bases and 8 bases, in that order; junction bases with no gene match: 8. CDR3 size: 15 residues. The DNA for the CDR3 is TGTGCCAGCAGTTTTTCCAGCGGGGGGGAGGGTACGCAGTATTTT. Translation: CASSFSSGGEGTQYF.

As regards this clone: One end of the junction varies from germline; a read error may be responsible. CDR3 DNA: TGTGCCAGCTCACGGGACAGAACCGGGGGGCTGTTTTTT. Protein product: CASSRDRTGGLFF. V gene TRBV18 combines with J gene TRBJ2-2; perhaps TRBD1 as D (7 bases). In germline, CDR1 is KGHSH, CDR2 LQKENI. There are 13 residues in the CDR3.

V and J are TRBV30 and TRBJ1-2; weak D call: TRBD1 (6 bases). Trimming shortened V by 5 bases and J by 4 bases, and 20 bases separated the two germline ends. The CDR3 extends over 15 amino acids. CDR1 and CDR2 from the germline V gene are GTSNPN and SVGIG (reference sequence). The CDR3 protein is CAWGKGGGTVYGYTF. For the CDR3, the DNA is TGTGCCTGGGGGAAGGGGGGGGGCACTGTCTATGGCTACACCTTC.

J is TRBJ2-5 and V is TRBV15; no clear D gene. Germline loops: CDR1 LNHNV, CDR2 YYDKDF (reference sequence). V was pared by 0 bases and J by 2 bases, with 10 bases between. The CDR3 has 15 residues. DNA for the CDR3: TGTGCCACCAGCAGAGATCATACATTTCAAGAGACCCAGTACTTC. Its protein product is CATSRDHTFQETQYF. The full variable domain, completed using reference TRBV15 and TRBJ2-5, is DAMVIQNPRYQVTQFGKPVTLSCSQTLNHNVMYWYQQKSSQAPKLLFHYYDKDFNNEADTPDNFQSRRPNTSFCFLDIRSPGLGDTAMYLCATSRDHTFQETQYFGPGTRLLVL.

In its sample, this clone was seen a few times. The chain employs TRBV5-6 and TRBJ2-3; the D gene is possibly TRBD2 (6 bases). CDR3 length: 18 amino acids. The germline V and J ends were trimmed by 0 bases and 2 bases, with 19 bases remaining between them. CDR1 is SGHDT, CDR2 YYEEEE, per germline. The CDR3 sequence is CASSLAGSGGENTDTQYF. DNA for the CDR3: TGTGCCAGCAGCTTGGCGGGTAGTGGCGGGGAAAACACAGATACGCAGTATTTT.

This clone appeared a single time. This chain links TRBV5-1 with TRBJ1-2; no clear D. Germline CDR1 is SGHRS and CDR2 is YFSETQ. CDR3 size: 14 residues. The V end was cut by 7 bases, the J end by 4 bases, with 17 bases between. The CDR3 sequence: CASASTESAYGYTF. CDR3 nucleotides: TGCGCCAGCGCTTCAACCGAGAGTGCCTATGGCTACACCTTC.

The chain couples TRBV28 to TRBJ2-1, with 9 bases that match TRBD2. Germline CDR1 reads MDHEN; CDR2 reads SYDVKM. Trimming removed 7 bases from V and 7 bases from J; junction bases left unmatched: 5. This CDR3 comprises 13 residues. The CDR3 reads CASKPSGVNEQFF. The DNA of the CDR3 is TGTGCCAGCAAACCTAGCGGGGTTAATGAGCAGTTCTTC. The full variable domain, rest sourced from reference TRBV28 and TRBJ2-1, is DVKVTQSSRYLVKRTGEKVFLECVQDMDHENMFWYRQDPGLGLRLIYFSYDVKMKEKGDIPEGYSVSREKKERFSLILESASTNQTSMYLCASKPSGVNEQFFGPGTRLTVL.

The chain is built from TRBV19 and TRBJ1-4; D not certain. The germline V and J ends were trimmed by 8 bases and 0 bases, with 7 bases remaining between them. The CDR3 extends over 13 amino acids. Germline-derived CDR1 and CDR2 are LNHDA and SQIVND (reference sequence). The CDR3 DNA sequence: TGTGCCAGTCAGAGGGCAACTAATGAAAAACTGTTTTTT. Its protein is CASQRATNEKLFF.

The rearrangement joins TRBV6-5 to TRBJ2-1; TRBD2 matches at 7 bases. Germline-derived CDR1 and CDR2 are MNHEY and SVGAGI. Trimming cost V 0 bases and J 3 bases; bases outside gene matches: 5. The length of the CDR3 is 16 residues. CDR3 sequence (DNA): TGTGCCAGCAGTTACTCGATGGCGGGGGACTACAATGAGCAGTTCTTC. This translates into CASSYSMAGDYNEQFF.

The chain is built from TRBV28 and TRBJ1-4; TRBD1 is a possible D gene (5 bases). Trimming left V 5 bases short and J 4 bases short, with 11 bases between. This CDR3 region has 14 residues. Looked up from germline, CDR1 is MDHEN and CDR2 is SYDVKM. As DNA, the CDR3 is TGTGCCAGCAGTGGCGGGGGGATTAATGAAAAACTGTTTTTT. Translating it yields CASSGGGINEKLFF.

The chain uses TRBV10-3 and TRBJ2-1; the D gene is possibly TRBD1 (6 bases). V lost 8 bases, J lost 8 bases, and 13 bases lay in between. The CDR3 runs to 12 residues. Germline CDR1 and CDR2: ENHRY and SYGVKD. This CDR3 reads CAIGRQADEQFF. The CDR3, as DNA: TGTGCCATCGGGCGACAGGCGGATGAGCAGTTCTTC.